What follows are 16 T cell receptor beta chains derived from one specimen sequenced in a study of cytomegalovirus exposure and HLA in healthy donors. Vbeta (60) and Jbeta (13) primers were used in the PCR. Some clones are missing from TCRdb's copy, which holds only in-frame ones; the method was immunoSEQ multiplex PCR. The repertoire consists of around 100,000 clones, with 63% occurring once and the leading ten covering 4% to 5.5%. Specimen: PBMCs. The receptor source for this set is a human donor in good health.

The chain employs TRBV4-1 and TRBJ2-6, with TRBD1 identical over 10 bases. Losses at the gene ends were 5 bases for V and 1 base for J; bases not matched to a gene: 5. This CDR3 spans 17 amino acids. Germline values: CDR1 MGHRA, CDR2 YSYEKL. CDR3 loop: CASSSWTGGSGANVLTF. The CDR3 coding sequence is TGCGCCAGCAGCTCTTGGACAGGGGGATCTGGGGCCAACGTCCTGACTTTC.

The CDR3 loop is CAWNGGETETQYF. Written as DNA, the CDR3 is TGTGCCTGGAACGGGGGGGAAACGGAGACCCAGTACTTC. The chain is built from TRBV30 and TRBJ2-5; 8 nucleotides match TRBD2. Germline-derived CDR1 and CDR2 are GTSNPN and SVGIG (reference sequence). J was trimmed by 5 bases and V by 4 bases; bases with no gene match: 6. The CDR3 has 13 residues.

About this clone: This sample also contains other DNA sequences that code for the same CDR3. DNA of the CDR3: TGCGCCAGCAGCTTGGGGCTAGCGGGGGACAATGAGCAGTTCTTC. Translated, it gives CASSLGLAGDNEQFF. The chain carries TRBV5-1 and TRBJ2-1; 10 nucleotides line up with TRBD2. Germline trimming cut 0 bases from V and 5 bases from J; bases unmatched to any gene: 2. The CDR3 has 15 amino acids. In germline, CDR1 is SGHRS, CDR2 YFSETQ. Based on the CDR3 plus reference TRBV5-1 and TRBJ2-1, the full variable domain is KAGVTQTPRYLIKTRGQQVTLSCSPISGHRSVSWYQQTPGQGLQFLFEYFSETQRNKGNFPGRFSGRQFSNSRSEMNVSTLELGDSALYLCASSLGLAGDNEQFFGPGTRLTVL.

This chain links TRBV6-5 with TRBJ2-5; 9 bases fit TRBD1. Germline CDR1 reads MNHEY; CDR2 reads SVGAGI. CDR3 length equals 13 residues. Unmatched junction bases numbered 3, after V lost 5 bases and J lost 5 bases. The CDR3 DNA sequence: TGTGCCAGCAGTCCCGACAGGGGGGAGACCCAGTACTTC. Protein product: CASSPDRGETQYF.

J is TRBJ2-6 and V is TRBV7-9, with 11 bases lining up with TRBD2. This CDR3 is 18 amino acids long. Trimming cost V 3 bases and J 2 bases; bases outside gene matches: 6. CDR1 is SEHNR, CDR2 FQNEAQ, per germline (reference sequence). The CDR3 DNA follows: TGTGCCAGCAGCTTTACTAGCGGGAGTTTCGCTGGGGCCAACGTCCTGACTTTC. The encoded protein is CASSFTSGSFAGANVLTF.

Here the CDR3 reads CASSQGTSGTAPYEQYF. The CDR3 DNA is TGCGCCAGCAGCCAAGGAACTTCCGGGACAGCCCCCTACGAGCAGTACTTC. The rearrangement uses TRBV4-1 and TRBJ2-7; 7 bases fit TRBD1. CDR3 length: 17 residues. Losses at the gene ends were 1 base for V and 2 bases for J; bases not matched to a gene: 11. The germline CDR1 and CDR2 sequences are MGHRA and YSYEKL.

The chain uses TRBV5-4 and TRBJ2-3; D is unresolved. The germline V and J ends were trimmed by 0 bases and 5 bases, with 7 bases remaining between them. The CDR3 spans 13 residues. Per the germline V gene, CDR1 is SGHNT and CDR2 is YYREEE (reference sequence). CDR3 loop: CASSLVRGDTQYF. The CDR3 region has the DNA TGTGCCAGCAGCTTGGTCAGAGGAGATACGCAGTATTTT.

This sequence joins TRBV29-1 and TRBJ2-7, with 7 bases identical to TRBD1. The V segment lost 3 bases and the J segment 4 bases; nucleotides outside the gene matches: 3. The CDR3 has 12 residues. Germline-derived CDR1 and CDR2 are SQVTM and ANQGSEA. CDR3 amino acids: CSVENRGYEQYF. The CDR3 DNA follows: TGCAGCGTTGAGAACAGGGGTTACGAGCAGTACTTC.

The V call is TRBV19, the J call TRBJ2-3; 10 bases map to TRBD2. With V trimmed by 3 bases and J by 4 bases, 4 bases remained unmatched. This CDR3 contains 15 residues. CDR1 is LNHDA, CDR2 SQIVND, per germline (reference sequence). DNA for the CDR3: TGTGCCAGTAGTATGCTAGCGGGAGTGCCAGATACGCAGTATTTT. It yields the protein CASSMLAGVPDTQYF. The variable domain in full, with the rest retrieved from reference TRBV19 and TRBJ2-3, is DGGITQSPKYLFRKEGQNVTLSCEQNLNHDAMYWYRQDPGQGLRLIYYSQIVNDFQKGDIAEGYSVSREKKESFPLTVTSAQKNPTAFYLCASSMLAGVPDTQYFGPGTRLTVL.

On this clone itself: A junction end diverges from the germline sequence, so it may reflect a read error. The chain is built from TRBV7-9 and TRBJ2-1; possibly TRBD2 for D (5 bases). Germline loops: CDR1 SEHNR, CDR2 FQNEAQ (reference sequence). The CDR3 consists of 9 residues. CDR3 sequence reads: CGDPIEQFF. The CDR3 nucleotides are TGCGGGGATCCCATCGAGCAGTTCTTC.

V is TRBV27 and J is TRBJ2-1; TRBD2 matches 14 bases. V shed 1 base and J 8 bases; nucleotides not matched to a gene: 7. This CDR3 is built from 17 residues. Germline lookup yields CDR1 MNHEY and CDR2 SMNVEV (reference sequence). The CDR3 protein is CASSLLGLAGDGDEQFF. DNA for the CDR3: TGTGCCAGCAGTTTATTGGGACTAGCGGGAGATGGCGATGAGCAGTTCTTC.

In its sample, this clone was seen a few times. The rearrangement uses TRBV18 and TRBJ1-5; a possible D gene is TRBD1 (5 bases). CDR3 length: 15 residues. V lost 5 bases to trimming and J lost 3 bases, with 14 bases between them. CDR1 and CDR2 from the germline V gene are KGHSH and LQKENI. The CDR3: CASSDRQSLNQPQHF. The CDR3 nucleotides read TGTGCCAGCTCAGACCGACAGAGCCTCAATCAGCCCCAGCATTTT.

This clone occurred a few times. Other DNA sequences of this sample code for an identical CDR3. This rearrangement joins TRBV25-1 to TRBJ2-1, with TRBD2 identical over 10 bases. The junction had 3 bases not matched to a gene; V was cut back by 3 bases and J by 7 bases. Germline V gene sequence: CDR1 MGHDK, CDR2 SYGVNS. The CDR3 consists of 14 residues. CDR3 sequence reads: CASSDPGLANEQFF. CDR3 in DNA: TGTGCCAGCAGTGATCCGGGACTAGCGAATGAGCAGTTCTTC.

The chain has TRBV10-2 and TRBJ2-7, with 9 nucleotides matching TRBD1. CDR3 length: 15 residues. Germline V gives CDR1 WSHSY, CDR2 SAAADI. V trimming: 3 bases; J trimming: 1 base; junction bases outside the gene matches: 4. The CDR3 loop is CASSEIGQGSYEQYF. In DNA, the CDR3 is TGCGCCAGCAGTGAAATTGGACAGGGGTCCTACGAGCAGTACTTC.

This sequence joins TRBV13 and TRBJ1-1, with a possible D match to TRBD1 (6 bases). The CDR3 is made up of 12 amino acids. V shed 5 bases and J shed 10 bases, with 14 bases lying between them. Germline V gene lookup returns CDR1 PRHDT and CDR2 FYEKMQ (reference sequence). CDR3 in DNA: TGTGCCAGCAGCCGGGTCCCAGGGGTAGCTTTCTTT. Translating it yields CASSRVPGVAFF.

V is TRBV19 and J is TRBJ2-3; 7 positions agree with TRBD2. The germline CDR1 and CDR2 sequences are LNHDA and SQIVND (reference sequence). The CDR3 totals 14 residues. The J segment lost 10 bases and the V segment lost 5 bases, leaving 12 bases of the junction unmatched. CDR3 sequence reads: CASSFQIGTTPQYF. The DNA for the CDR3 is TGTGCCAGTAGTTTTCAAATCGGGACTACTCCGCAGTATTTT.